The clone carrying this T cell receptor (beta chain) was seen once. The assay was immunoSEQ multiplex PCR, and TCRdb's table has in-frame clones only and misses some. Of 50,000 to 60,000 clones listed, approximately 83% are singletons. V lost 4 bases to trimming and J lost 3 bases, with 12 bases between them. Germline V gene sequence: CDR1 MGHDK, CDR2 SYGVNS. The CDR3 length is 15 residues. This entry belongs to a study of blood T cell repertoires in COVID-19. The sequence was collected from a middle-aged man with acute or convalescent COVID-19. What was sequenced was peripheral blood. The J gene is TRBJ1-4, the V gene TRBV25-1; D may be TRBD1 (6 bases). CDR3: CASSAGTPANEKLFF. For the CDR3, the DNA is TGTGCCAGCAGTGCGGGGACACCGGCTAATGAAAAACTGTTTTTT.